One sample yielded the 8 T cell receptor beta chains listed below, sequenced in a study of beta chain features in type 1 diabetes. Whole-study results and caveats: For Type 1 diabetes patients, all four CD4+ subsets carried TCRB CDR3s that were moderately but significantly shorter.

Which antigens these TCRs recognize remains unknown. The authors reverse transcribed all of the isolated RNA, so sequencing captured expressed TCRB transcripts. Here immunoSEQ multiplex PCR was the method, and the copy in TCRdb shows in-frame clones only, minus some. The sample contains under 200,000 clones, 6.5% to 10% of which appear only once. The sample comprised central memory CD4+ T cells from blood. All receptors come from a woman aged 18-35 years with type 1 diabetes.

The chain couples TRBV2 to TRBJ1-5; a possible D gene is TRBD1 (6 bases). V lost 6 bases to trimming and J lost 7 bases, with 13 bases between them. Germline loops: CDR1 SNHLY, CDR2 FYNNEI. This CDR3 region has 13 residues. The CDR3 DNA reads as TGTGCCAGCAGGAACAGGGAGGGGCAGCCCCAGCATTTT. Translating gives CASRNREGQPQHF.

V and J are TRBV2 and TRBJ1-2; 8 positions match TRBD1. V was clipped by 6 bases and J by 6 bases; unmatched bases: 6. Germline CDR1 SNHLY, CDR2 FYNNEI. The CDR3 consists of 13 residues. The CDR3 protein is CASRVTGGDGYTF. The CDR3 DNA is TGTGCCAGCAGAGTTACAGGGGGTGATGGCTACACCTTC.

This clone was observed a few times. This chain joins TRBV7-9 and TRBJ1-5; 7 nucleotides line up with TRBD1. The CDR3 is 14 amino acids. Trimming removed 5 bases from V and 7 bases from J; junction bases left unmatched: 8. The germline gives CDR1 SEHNR, CDR2 FQNEAQ (reference sequence). The CDR3 spells CASSAGTDFQPQHF. As DNA, the CDR3 is TGTGCCAGCAGCGCCGGGACAGACTTCCAGCCCCAGCATTTT.

The chain joins TRBV7-9 to TRBJ2-3, with TRBD2 matching 7 bases. The germline V gene has CDR1 SEHNR and CDR2 FQNEAQ (reference sequence). V was pared by 5 bases and J by 6 bases, with 11 bases of the junction left unmatched. This CDR3 spans 15 amino acids. CDR3 loop: CASSLGGGSWDTQYF. The CDR3 DNA is TGTGCCAGCAGCCTGGGTGGCGGGAGCTGGGATACGCAGTATTTT.

The rearrangement uses TRBV29-1 and TRBJ1-1; 8 positions match TRBD1. CDR1 SQVTM and CDR2 ANQGSEA come from the germline V gene. Losses at the gene ends were 7 bases for V and 10 bases for J; bases not matched to a gene: 14. This CDR3 spans 13 amino acids. The CDR3 region is CSASPARGPGAFF. The CDR3 nucleotides read TGCAGCGCATCCCCGGCCAGGGGGCCTGGAGCTTTCTTT. Drawing the rest from reference TRBV29-1 and TRBJ1-1, the complete variable domain is SAVISQKPSRDICQRGTSLTIQCQVDSQVTMMFWYRQQPGQSLTLIATANQGSEATYESGFVIDKFPISRPNLTFSTLTVSNMSPEDSSIYLCSASPARGPGAFFGQGTRLTVV.

V gene TRBV18 combines with J gene TRBJ2-3, with D maybe TRBD2 (5 bases). V lost 6 bases and J lost 5, with 12 bases in between. The CDR3 totals 13 residues. CDR1 and CDR2 from the germline V gene are KGHSH and LQKENI. CDR3 nucleotide sequence: TGTGCCAGCTCTGATGTCCGGGGAGATACGCAGTATTTT. It yields the protein CASSDVRGDTQYF.

This clone was detected a few times. J is TRBJ2-3 and V is TRBV10-3, with unresolved D. The CDR3 extends over 13 amino acids. V was clipped by 7 bases and J by 1 base, with 9 bases between them. Germline V gives CDR1 ENHRY, CDR2 SYGVKD. The CDR3 sequence is CAINSVGTDTQYF. CDR3 coding DNA: TGTGCCATCAACTCGGTTGGCACAGATACGCAGTATTTT.

A few counts support this clone. The chain links TRBV7-9 to TRBJ2-1; D unresolved. CDR1 and CDR2 (germline): SEHNR, FQNEAQ (reference sequence). The CDR3 runs 13 residues. V dropped 8 bases and J dropped 0 bases, with 8 bases sitting between them. The CDR3 nucleotides are TGTGCCAGCTCGCGGAGCTCCTACAATGAGCAGTTCTTC. Translated: CASSRSSYNEQFF.